The subject of this entry is one T cell receptor (beta chain). The sample carries other DNA sequences with the same CDR3. The sample is drawn from a study of cytomegalovirus exposure and HLA in healthy donors. This PCR relied on a set of 60 Vbeta primers and 13 Jbeta primers. Some clones are missing from TCRdb's copy, which holds only in-frame ones; the method was immunoSEQ multiplex PCR. The sample yields roughly 150,000 clones, 76% seen once. Germline V gene lookup returns CDR1 SGHTA and CDR2 FQGNSA. The CDR3 is 13 amino acids. V lost 6 bases and J lost 2, with 8 bases in between. Sequenced sample: PBMCs. The receptor was derived from a male donor in good health and CMV-seronegative. The chain links TRBV7-2 to TRBJ1-5; no reliable D call. CDR3 sequence reads: CASSLRGNQPQHF. CDR3 bases: TGTGCCAGCAGTTTACGGGGCAATCAGCCCCAGCATTTT.